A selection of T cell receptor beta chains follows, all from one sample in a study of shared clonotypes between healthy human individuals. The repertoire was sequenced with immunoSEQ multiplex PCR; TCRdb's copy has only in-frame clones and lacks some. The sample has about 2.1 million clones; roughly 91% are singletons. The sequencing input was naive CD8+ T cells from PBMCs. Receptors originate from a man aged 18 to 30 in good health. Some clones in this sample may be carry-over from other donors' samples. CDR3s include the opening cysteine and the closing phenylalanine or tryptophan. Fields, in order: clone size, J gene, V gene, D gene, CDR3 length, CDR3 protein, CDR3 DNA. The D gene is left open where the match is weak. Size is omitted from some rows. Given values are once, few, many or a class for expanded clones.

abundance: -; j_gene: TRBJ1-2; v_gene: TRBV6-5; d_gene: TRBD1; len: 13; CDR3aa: CASSQRTGYGYTF; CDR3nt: TGTGCCAGCAGCCAACGGACAGGCTATGGCTACACCTTC
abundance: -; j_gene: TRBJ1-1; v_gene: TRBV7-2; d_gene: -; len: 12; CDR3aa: CASSLGETEAFF; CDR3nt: TGTGCCAGCAGCTTAGGAGAAACTGAAGCTTTCTTT
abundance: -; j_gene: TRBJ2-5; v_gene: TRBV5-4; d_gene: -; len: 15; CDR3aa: CASSFIGAPQETQYF; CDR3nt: TGTGCCAGCAGCTTCATCGGAGCTCCCCAAGAGACCCAGTACTTC
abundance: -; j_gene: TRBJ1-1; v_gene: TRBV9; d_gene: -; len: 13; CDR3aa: CASMKRGFTEAFF; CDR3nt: TGTGCCAGCATGAAGAGGGGGTTCACTGAAGCTTTCTTT
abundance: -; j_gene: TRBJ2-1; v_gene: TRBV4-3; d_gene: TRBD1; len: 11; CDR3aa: CASRTGGEQFF; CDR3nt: TGCGCCAGCAGGACAGGGGGTGAGCAGTTCTTC
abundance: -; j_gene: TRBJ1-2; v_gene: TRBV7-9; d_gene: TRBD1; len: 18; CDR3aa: CASSLVVFSSTGETGYTF; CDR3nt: TGTGCCAGCAGCTTAGTAGTATTTTCGTCTACAGGGGAGACTGGCTACACCTTC
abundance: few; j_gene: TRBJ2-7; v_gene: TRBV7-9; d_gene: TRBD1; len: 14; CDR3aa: CASAPGTGYKTGIF; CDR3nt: TGTGCCAGCGCCCCGGGGACAGGGTATAAGACAGGGATCTTC
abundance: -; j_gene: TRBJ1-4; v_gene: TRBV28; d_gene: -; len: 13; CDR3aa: CASSWAENEKLFF; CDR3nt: TGTGCCAGCAGTTGGGCCGAGAATGAAAAACTGTTTTTT
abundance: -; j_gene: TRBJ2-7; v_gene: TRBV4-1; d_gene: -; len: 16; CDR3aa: CASSQDVRQATYEQYF; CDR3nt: TGCGCCAGCAGCCAAGACGTGCGCCAAGCAACCTACGAGCAGTACTTC
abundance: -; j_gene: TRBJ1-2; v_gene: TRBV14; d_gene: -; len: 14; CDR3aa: CASSPWGARYGYTF; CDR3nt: TGTGCCAGCAGCCCCTGGGGGGCTAGGTATGGCTACACCTTC
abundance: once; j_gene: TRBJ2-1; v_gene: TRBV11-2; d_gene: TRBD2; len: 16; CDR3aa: CASSLFSGTTYNEQFF; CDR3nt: TGTGCCAGCAGCTTATTTAGCGGGACTACCTACAATGAGCAGTTCTTC
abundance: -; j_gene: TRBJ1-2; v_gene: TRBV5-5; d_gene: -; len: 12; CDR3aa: CASSLLGEGYTF; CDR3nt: TGTGCCAGCAGCCTATTAGGGGAAGGCTACACCTTC
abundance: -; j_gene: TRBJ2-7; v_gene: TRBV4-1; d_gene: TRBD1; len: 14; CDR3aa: CASRQPGQGYEQYF; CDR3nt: TGCGCCAGCCGCCAACCGGGACAGGGCTACGAGCAGTACTTC
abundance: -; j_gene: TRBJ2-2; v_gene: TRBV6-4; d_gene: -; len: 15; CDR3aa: CASSPGHTNTGELFF; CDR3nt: TGTGCCAGCAGTCCGGGACATACGAACACCGGGGAGCTGTTTTTT
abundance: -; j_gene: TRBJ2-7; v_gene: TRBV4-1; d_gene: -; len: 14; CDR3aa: CASSQARAPYEQYF; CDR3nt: TGCGCCAGCAGCCAAGCCCGTGCTCCCTACGAGCAGTACTTC
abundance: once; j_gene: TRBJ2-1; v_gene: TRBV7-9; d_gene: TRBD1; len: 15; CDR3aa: CASSLRDRVREEQFF; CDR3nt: TGTGCCAGCAGCTTGAGGGACAGGGTGAGGGAAGAGCAGTTCTTC
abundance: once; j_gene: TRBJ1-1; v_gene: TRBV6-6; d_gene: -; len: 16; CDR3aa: CASRTNRDPMNTEAFF; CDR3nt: TGTGCCAGCAGGACAAACAGGGACCCAATGAACACTGAAGCTTTCTTT
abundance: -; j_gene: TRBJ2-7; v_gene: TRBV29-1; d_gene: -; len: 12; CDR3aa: CSAGLQPYEQYF; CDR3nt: TGCAGCGCGGGACTCCAACCCTACGAGCAGTACTTC
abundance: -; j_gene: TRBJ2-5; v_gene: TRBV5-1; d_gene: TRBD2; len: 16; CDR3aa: CASASQALAGQETQYF; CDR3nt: TGCGCCAGCGCCTCCCAAGCACTAGCGGGTCAAGAGACCCAGTACTTC
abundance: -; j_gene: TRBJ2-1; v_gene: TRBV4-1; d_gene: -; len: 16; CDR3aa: CASSQEPGRFQGGQFF; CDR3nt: TGCGCCAGCAGCCAGGAGCCCGGACGTTTTCAGGGGGGGCAGTTCTTC
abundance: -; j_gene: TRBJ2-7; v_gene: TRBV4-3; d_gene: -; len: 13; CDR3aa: CASSQGQPYEQYF; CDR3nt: TGCGCCAGCAGCCAAGGACAGCCCTACGAGCAGTACTTC
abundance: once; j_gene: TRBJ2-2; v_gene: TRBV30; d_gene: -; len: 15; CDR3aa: CAYTISGTRAGELFF; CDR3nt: TGTGCCTATACTATCTCCGGGACCCGGGCCGGGGAGCTGTTTTTT
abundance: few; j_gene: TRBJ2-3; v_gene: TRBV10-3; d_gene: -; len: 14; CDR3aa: CAISESTRTDTQYF; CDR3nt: TGTGCCATCAGTGAGTCGACCCGCACAGATACGCAGTATTTT
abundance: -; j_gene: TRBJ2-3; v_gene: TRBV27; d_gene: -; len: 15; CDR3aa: CASSFRALGTDTQYF; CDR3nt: TGTGCCAGCAGTTTCAGGGCTCTTGGGACAGATACGCAGTATTTT
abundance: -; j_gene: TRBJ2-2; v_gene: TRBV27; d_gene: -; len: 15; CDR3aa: CASSWVAGNTGELFF; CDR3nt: TGTGCCAGCAGCTGGGTGGCGGGGAACACCGGGGAGCTGTTTTTT
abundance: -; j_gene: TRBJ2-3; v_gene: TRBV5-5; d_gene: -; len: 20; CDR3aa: CASSQAPMRFVGIRTDTQYF; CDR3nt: TGTGCCAGCAGCCAGGCCCCCATGAGGTTCGTGGGTATCCGCACAGATACGCAGTATTTT
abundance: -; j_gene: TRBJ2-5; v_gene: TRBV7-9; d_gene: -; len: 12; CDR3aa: CAGNRDEETQYF; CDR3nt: TGTGCCGGTAACCGGGACGAAGAGACCCAGTACTTC
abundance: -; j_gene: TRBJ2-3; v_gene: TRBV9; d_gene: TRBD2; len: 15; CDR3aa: CASSASGRAGDTQYF; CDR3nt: TGTGCCAGCAGCGCTAGCGGGAGGGCAGGAGATACGCAGTATTTT
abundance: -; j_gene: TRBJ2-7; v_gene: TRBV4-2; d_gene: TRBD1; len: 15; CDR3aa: CASSQGQGGPYEQYF; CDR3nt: TGTGCCAGCAGCCAGGGACAGGGGGGACCCTACGAGCAGTACTTC
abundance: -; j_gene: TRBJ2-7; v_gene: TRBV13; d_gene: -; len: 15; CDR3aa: CAGGKSGTPFYEQYF; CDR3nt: TGTGCCGGGGGGAAGAGCGGGACACCTTTTTACGAGCAGTACTTC
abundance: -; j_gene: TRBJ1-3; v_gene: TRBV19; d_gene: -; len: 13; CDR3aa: CATKGGPGNTIYF; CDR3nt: TGTGCCACAAAGGGGGGGCCCGGAAACACCATATATTTT
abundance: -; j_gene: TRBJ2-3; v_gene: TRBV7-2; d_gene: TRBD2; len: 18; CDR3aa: CASSQRTSGARSTDTQYF; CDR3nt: TGTGCCAGCAGCCAGAGGACTAGCGGTGCCCGGAGCACAGATACGCAGTATTTT
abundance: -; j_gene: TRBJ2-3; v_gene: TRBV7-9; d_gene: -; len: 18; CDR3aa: CASSLGYRARDSTDTQYF; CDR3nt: TGTGCCAGCAGCTTAGGGTACCGAGCGCGGGATAGCACAGATACGCAGTATTTT
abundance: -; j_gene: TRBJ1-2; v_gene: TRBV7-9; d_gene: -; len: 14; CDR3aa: CASSLDSDFYGYTF; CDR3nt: TGTGCCAGCAGCTTAGATTCAGATTTCTATGGCTACACCTTC
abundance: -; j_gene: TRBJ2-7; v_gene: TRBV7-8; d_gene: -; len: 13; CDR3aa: CASSLAVSYEQYF; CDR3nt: TGTGCCAGCAGCTTAGCCGTCTCCTACGAGCAGTACTTC
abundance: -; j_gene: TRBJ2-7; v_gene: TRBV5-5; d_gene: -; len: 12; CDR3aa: CASSLFSYEQYF; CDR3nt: TGTGCCAGCAGCTTGTTTTCCTACGAGCAGTACTTC
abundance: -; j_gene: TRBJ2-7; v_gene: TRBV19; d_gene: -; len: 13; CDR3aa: CASSIVRGYEQYF; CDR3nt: TGTGCCAGTAGTATTGTCAGGGGCTACGAGCAGTACTTC
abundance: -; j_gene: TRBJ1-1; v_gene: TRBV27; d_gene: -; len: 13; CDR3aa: CASRASIRSEAFF; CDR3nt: TGTGCCAGCAGGGCCTCGATACGGTCTGAAGCTTTCTTT
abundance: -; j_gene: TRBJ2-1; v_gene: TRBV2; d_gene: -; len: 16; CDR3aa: CASTPPVDPVYNEQFF; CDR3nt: TGTGCCAGCACCCCCCCGGTAGACCCCGTTTACAATGAGCAGTTCTTC
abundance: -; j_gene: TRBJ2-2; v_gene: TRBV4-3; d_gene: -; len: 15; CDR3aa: CASSQESGPTGELFF; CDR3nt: TGCGCCAGCAGCCAAGAATCTGGTCCTACCGGGGAGCTGTTTTTT
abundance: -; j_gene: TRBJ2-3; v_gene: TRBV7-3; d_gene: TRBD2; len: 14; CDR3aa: CASSHSGSTDTQYF; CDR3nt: TGTGCCAGCAGCCATAGCGGGAGTACAGATACGCAGTATTTT
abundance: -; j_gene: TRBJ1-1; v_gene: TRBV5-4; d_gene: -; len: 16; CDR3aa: CASSNWRGGGDTEAFF; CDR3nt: TGTGCCAGCAGCAATTGGAGAGGCGGGGGGGACACTGAAGCTTTCTTT
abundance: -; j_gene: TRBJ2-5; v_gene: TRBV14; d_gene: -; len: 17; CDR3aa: CASSQVFGFEGWETQYF; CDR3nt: TGTGCCAGCAGCCAAGTTTTCGGGTTCGAAGGGTGGGAGACCCAGTACTTC
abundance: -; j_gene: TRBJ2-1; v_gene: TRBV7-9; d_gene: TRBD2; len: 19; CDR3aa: CASSLSAVGAGGDYNEQFF; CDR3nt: TGTGCCAGCAGCTTATCGGCGGTGGGTGCGGGAGGGGACTACAATGAGCAGTTCTTC
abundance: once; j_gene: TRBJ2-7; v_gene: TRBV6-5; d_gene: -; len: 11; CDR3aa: CASSYWGEWYF; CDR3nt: TGTGCCAGCAGTTACTGGGGAGAGTGGTACTTC
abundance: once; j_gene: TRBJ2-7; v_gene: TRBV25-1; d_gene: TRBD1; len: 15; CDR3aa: CASSAPGQGYNEQYF; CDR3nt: TGTGCCAGCAGTGCCCCGGGACAGGGGTACAACGAGCAGTACTTC
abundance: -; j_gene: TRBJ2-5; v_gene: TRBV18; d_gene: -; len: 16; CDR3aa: CASSPEGVRPQETQYF; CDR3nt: TGTGCCAGCTCACCGGAGGGGGTCCGCCCTCAGGAGACCCAGTACTTC
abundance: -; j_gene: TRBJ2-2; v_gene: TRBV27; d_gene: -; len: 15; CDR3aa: CASGLWAPNTGELFF; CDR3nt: TGTGCCAGCGGACTCTGGGCGCCGAACACCGGGGAGCTGTTTTTT
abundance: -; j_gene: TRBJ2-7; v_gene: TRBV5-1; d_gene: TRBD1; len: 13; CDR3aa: CASSEGTAYEQYF; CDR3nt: TGCGCCAGCAGCGAAGGGACAGCTTACGAGCAGTACTTC
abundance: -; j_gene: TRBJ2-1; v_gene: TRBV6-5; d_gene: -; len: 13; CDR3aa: CASSYSSDNEQFF; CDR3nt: TGTGCCAGCAGTTACTCTAGCGACAATGAGCAGTTCTTC
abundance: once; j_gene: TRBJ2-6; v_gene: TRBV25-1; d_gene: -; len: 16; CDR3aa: CASSEIGGAGANVLTF; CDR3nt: TGTGCCAGCAGTGAAATTGGCGGGGCTGGGGCCAACGTCCTGACTTTC
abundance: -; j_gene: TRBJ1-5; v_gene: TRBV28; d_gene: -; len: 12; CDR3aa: CASREINQPQHF; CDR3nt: TGTGCCAGCAGGGAGATTAATCAGCCCCAGCATTTT
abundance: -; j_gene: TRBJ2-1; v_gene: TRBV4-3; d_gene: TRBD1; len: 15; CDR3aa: CASSQDRGGHNEQFF; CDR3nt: TGCGCCAGCAGCCAAGATAGAGGGGGCCACAATGAGCAGTTCTTC
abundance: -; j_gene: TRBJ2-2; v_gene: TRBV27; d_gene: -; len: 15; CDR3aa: CASSRLGEITGELFF; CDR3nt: TGTGCCAGCAGCCGTCTAGGCGAGATTACCGGGGAGCTGTTTTTT
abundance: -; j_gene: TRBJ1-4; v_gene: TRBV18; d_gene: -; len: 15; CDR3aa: CASSPRPIMEEKLFF; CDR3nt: TGTGCCAGCTCACCTAGACCGATTATGGAGGAAAAACTGTTTTTT